The clone carrying this TCR beta chain was counted between two and nine times. Germline V gene sequence: CDR1 LNHNV, CDR2 YYDKDF (reference sequence). The ends were cut back, 0 bases at V and 3 bases at J, with 12 bases in the middle. The CDR3 spans 15 residues. TCRdb ran MiXCR on the reads and lists one entry per CDR3 protein. The sample has 200,000 to 300,000 distinct CDR3 sequences; approximately 8.3% are singletons. The sample comes from a study of T cell repertoires in cytomegalovirus infection. The chain uses TRBV15 and TRBJ2-7, with D perhaps matching TRBD1 (6 bases). This TCR derives from a human donor in good health (CMV status not recorded). Some clones in this sample may be carry-over from other donors' samples. The sample taken for sequencing was PBMCs. The CDR3 spells CATSRDGAGVYEQYF. The CDR3 nucleotides read TGTGCCACCAGCAGAGATGGGGCAGGGGTCTACGAGCAGTACTTC.